Detailed here is one T cell receptor (beta chain). What it recognizes is unknown. For every donor, a draw yielded about 10 milliliters of peripheral blood. Isolation yielded PBMCs, at least 7 million per sample, in every case. The data were obtained in a study of blood T cells in healthy people across ages. Study-level findings and limits: Aged donors had fewer naive CD4+ cells and lower diversity than long-lived donors.

Trimming at V came to 2 bases and at J to 6 bases, leaving 6 bases not matched to a gene. Germline V gene sequence: CDR1 MNHEY, CDR2 SVGAGI. The CDR3 covers 15 residues. Together with a sample-barcoded 5' primer, a J-beta primer mix was included in a second PCR lasting roughly 6 to 12 cycles. TCRdb reprocessed the 5' RACE reads via MiXCR and lists one record per CDR3 protein. The profile shows roughly 1.4 million distinct CDR3 sequences, 59% of them singletons. This TCR derives from a man aged 18 to 35 in good health. What was sequenced was blood. The chain combines TRBV6-5 with TRBJ2-1, with TRBD2 matching 8 bases. CDR3 residues: CASSYPGLDTNEQFF. DNA of the CDR3: TGTGCCAGCAGTTACCCGGGACTAGATACCAATGAGCAGTTCTTC.